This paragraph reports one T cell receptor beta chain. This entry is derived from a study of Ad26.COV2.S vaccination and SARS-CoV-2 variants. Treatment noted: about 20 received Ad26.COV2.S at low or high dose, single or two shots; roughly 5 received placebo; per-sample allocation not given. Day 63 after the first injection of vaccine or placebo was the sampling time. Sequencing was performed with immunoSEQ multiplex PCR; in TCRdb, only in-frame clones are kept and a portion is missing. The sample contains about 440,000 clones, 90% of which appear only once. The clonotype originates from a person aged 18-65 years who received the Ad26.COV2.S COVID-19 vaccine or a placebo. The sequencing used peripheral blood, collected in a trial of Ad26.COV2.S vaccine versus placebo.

In DNA form, the CDR3 reads TGTGCCATCAGTGACCCGCTAGCGCGGCAAGAGACCCAGTACTTC. It is translated as CAISDPLARQETQYF. V gene TRBV10-3 combines with J gene TRBJ2-5; D perhaps matches TRBD2 (6 bases). The CDR3 length is 15 residues. Germline V gene sequence: CDR1 ENHRY, CDR2 SYGVKD. The V end was cut by 3 bases, the J end by 2 bases, with 13 bases between.